One sample yielded the 26 T cell receptor beta chains listed below, sequenced in a study of blood T cell repertoires in COVID-19. Measured with immunoSEQ multiplex PCR; TCRdb has only the in-frame clones, and not every one. The table records under 250,000 clones, around 83% of them present only once. Sequencing was performed on peripheral blood. The origin of the receptors is a woman aged 50 to 60 with acute or convalescent COVID-19.

V is TRBV18 and J is TRBJ2-2; 8 positions match TRBD2. J was trimmed by 1 base and V by 2 bases; bases with no gene match: 3. The germline gives CDR1 KGHSH, CDR2 LQKENI. This CDR3 comprises 16 residues. DNA for the CDR3: TGTGCCAGCTCACCAATGCTAGCGGGGAACACCGGGGAGCTGTTTTTT. Its protein product is CASSPMLAGNTGELFF.

The chain combines TRBV15 with TRBJ1-2, with 9 bases that match TRBD1. The CDR3 length is 13 residues. The germline V gene has CDR1 LNHNV and CDR2 YYDKDF (reference sequence). After removal of 6 bases from V and 4 bases from J, the junction contained 3 bases not matched to a gene. CDR3 sequence: CATSSDRGYGYTF. CDR3 DNA: TGTGCCACCAGTTCGGACAGGGGCTATGGCTACACCTTC.

The V and J genes are TRBV5-1 and TRBJ1-4; 10 bases align to TRBD1. The germline CDR1 and CDR2 sequences are SGHRS and YFSETQ. With 3 bases clipped from V and 6 bases from J, the junction kept 5 bases outside the gene matches. The CDR3 totals 15 residues. The CDR3: CASSSRDRGHEKLFF. The CDR3 DNA reads TGCGCCAGCAGCTCCCGTGACAGGGGGCATGAAAAACTGTTTTTT.

The V call is TRBV9, the J call TRBJ2-3; 8 bases agree with TRBD2. Trimming removed 4 bases from V and 4 bases from J; junction bases left unmatched: 14. Per germline, CDR1 SGDLS and CDR2 YYNGEE. CDR3 size: 17 residues. CDR3 DNA: TGTGCCAGCAGCCCTTCCCAGGTAGCGGGAACCCCAGATACGCAGTATTTT. It is translated as CASSPSQVAGTPDTQYF.

CDR3 in amino acids: CASSPPGQISTQYF. CDR3 sequence (DNA): TGTGCCAGTAGCCCTCCGGGACAGATTAGCACGCAGTATTTT. J is TRBJ2-3 and V is TRBV19; 7 nucleotides line up with TRBD1. The junction had 12 bases not matched to a gene; V was cut back by 6 bases and J by 9 bases. Germline assignment: CDR1 LNHDA and CDR2 SQIVND (reference sequence). This CDR3 has 14 amino acids.

The V call is TRBV21-1, the J call TRBJ2-1; TRBD2, the table's D call, was not compared with the DNA. TRBV21-1 is marked as a pseudogene. The CDR3 contains 16 residues. Here the CDR3 reads CARVAGGPYSYNEQFF. The CDR3 DNA is TGTGCCAGGGTAGCGGGAGGACCCTACTCCTACAATGAGCAGTTCTTC.

The CDR3 region is CASSPGQQNEKLFF. The CDR3 region has the DNA TGTGCCAGCAGTCCAGGACAGCAAAATGAAAAACTGTTTTTT. The V gene is TRBV28, the J gene TRBJ1-4; D might be TRBD1 (6 bases). Germline assignment: CDR1 MDHEN and CDR2 SYDVKM. The V end lost 5 bases, the J end lost 5 bases, and 12 bases lay between the germline ends. The CDR3 covers 14 residues.

CDR3 region: CASSLSRYEQYF. The CDR3 DNA is TGTGCCAGCAGCTTGAGCCGGTACGAGCAGTACTTC. This rearrangement joins TRBV5-6 to TRBJ2-7, with D hard to call. This CDR3 comprises 12 residues. Germline CDR1 and CDR2: SGHDT and YYEEEE. V was shortened by 1 base and J by 4 bases, with 6 bases between the two germline ends.

The chain is built from TRBV18 and TRBJ2-7, with 7 positions matching TRBD1. With 4 bases clipped from V and 1 base from J, the junction kept 7 bases outside the gene matches. The CDR3 consists of 15 residues. The V gene's germline CDR1 is KGHSH and CDR2 LQKENI. The CDR3 nucleotides read TGTGCCAGCTCACTCGGGAAACAGGGGTCCTACGAGCAGTACTTC. Translation: CASSLGKQGSYEQYF.

The V and J genes are TRBV7-2 and TRBJ1-2; no reliable D call. V was pared by 8 bases and J by 8 bases, with 15 bases between. The CDR3 extends over 12 amino acids. Germline lookup yields CDR1 SGHTA and CDR2 FQGNSA. CDR3 amino acids: CASAFHSEGYTF. In nucleotides, the CDR3 is TGTGCCAGCGCCTTTCACTCCGAGGGCTACACCTTC.

The V and J genes are TRBV24-1 and TRBJ2-2, with D maybe TRBD1 (5 bases). V was trimmed by 6 bases and J by 6 bases, leaving 7 bases between them. This CDR3 is built from 12 residues. Germline lookup yields CDR1 KGHDR and CDR2 SFDVKD. The CDR3 protein is CATSWGPGELFF. Written as DNA, the CDR3 is TGTGCCACCAGTTGGGGCCCCGGGGAGCTGTTTTTT.

The CDR3 loop is CASKRREQNEKLFF. In DNA, the CDR3 is TGTGCCAGTAAAAGGAGGGAGCAGAATGAAAAACTGTTTTTT. The V gene is TRBV19, the J gene TRBJ1-4; D unresolved. The CDR3 runs to 14 residues. V shed 7 bases and J shed 5 bases, with 14 bases lying between them. CDR1 is LNHDA and CDR2 is SQIVND in the germline V gene (reference sequence).

This chain uses TRBV5-4 with TRBJ2-5; TRBD2 matches at 7 bases. Germline loops: CDR1 SGHNT, CDR2 YYREEE (reference sequence). The length of the CDR3 is 15 residues. The J segment lost 1 base and the V segment lost 0 bases, leaving 3 bases of the junction unmatched. The CDR3 reads CASSLGSSGQETQYF. The CDR3 bases are TGTGCCAGCAGCTTGGGATCTAGCGGCCAAGAGACCCAGTACTTC.

This clone was observed a single time. V gene TRBV29-1 combines with J gene TRBJ2-2; perhaps TRBD2 as D (7 bases). The CDR3 covers 15 residues. V was trimmed by 1 base and J by 5 bases, leaving 14 bases between them. Germline-derived CDR1 and CDR2 are SQVTM and ANQGSEA. In nucleotides, the CDR3 is TGCAGCGTTGAAGGTCGGGGGGCTTATACCGGGGAGCTGTTTTTT. It is translated as CSVEGRGAYTGELFF.

The chain is built from TRBV18 and TRBJ2-5; D is possibly TRBD2 (6 bases). The ends were cut back, 3 bases at V and 4 bases at J, with 21 bases in the middle. This CDR3 is 17 amino acids long. From germline, CDR1 is KGHSH and CDR2 LQKENI. For the CDR3, the DNA is TGTGCCAGCTCACCGCAGGGACTTGAGGCGTCCCTAGAGACCCAGTACTTC. Translating it yields CASSPQGLEASLETQYF.

The V call is TRBV5-1, the J call TRBJ2-3, with 7 positions matching TRBD2. Germline V gives CDR1 SGHRS, CDR2 YFSETQ. The CDR3 extends over 16 amino acids. J lost 3 bases, V lost 0 bases, and 7 bases had no gene match. The CDR3 nucleotides read TGCGCCAGCAGCTTGGGGATAGCGGGCAAAACAGATACGCAGTATTTT. The encoded protein is CASSLGIAGKTDTQYF.

This chain links TRBV5-1 with TRBJ1-2; 12 nucleotides agree with TRBD1. This CDR3 contains 15 residues. The germline V gene encodes CDR1 SGHRS and CDR2 YFSETQ. Unmatched junction bases numbered 5, after V lost 4 bases and J lost 4 bases. For the CDR3, the DNA is TGCGCCAGCAGCCAAGGGACAGGGGGCAGCTATGGCTACACCTTC. Translating gives CASSQGTGGSYGYTF.

The chain couples TRBV5-6 to TRBJ1-1; TRBD1 might be the D (5 bases). V was cut by 0 bases and J by 11 bases, with 14 bases left in between. Germline V gene data show CDR1 as SGHDT and CDR2 as YYEEEE. The CDR3 spans 13 residues. CDR3 in amino acids: CASSLEGLGRAFF. CDR3 in DNA: TGTGCCAGCAGCTTGGAGGGACTGGGACGGGCTTTCTTT. The full variable domain, its missing parts supplied by reference TRBV5-6 and TRBJ1-1, is DAGVTQSPTHLIKTRGQQVTLRCSPKSGHDTVSWYQQALGQGPQFIFQYYEEEERQRGNFPDRFSGHQFPNYSSELNVNALLLGDSALYLCASSLEGLGRAFFGQGTRLTVV.

The V call is TRBV5-4, the J call TRBJ2-5, with 9 bases fitting TRBD1. The germline CDR1 and CDR2 sequences are SGHNT and YYREEE (reference sequence). Trimming took 4 bases from V and 5 from J; bases not matched to a gene: 9. The CDR3 has 15 residues. The CDR3 DNA sequence: TGTGCCAGCAGCCCCCCGGGACAGGGAACCGAGACCCAGTACTTC. Its protein is CASSPPGQGTETQYF.

This clone was detected a few times. The chain carries TRBV4-2 and TRBJ2-2; 13 positions match TRBD2. Trimming removed 4 bases from V and 4 bases from J; junction bases left unmatched: 6. CDR3 length: 17 residues. Germline assignment: CDR1 LGHNA and CDR2 YNFKEQ. CDR3 amino acids: CASSPAGLAGATGELFF. The CDR3 DNA reads TGTGCCAGCAGCCCCGCCGGACTAGCGGGAGCCACCGGGGAGCTGTTTTTT.

This clone was detected many times. The genes are TRBV28 and TRBJ1-5; D remains ambiguous. V dropped 5 bases and J dropped 7 bases, with 21 bases sitting between them. The CDR3 totals 16 residues. The V gene's germline CDR1 is MDHEN and CDR2 SYDVKM. The CDR3 DNA reads as TGTGCCAGCAGTGTGCTGCAACTTTTGAGAGGGCAGCCCCAGCATTTT. Its protein is CASSVLQLLRGQPQHF.

J is TRBJ2-3 and V is TRBV29-1; 10 bases agree with TRBD2. After removal of 4 bases from V and 1 base from J, the junction contained 2 bases not matched to a gene. CDR3 length: 14 amino acids. Germline V CDR1 and CDR2: SQVTM, ANQGSEA. The CDR3 DNA follows: TGCAGCGTTGTAGGGACTAGCGGCACAGATACGCAGTATTTT. Residues: CSVVGTSGTDTQYF.

The chain couples TRBV28 to TRBJ1-5, with a tentative D call TRBD1 (6 bases). CDR3 size: 15 residues. V was pared by 5 bases and J by 2 bases, with 13 bases between. Germline CDR1 and CDR2: MDHEN and SYDVKM. CDR3: CASSHRQVGNQPQHF. The CDR3 nucleotides are TGTGCCAGCAGTCACCGACAGGTCGGCAATCAGCCCCAGCATTTT.

This chain links TRBV19 with TRBJ2-1, with 8 positions matching TRBD2. The germline V gene has CDR1 LNHDA and CDR2 SQIVND (reference sequence). Losses at the gene ends were 5 bases for V and 2 bases for J; bases not matched to a gene: 8. The CDR3 contains 16 residues. In DNA, the CDR3 is TGTGCCAGTAGTGGGGGGGGCGGGAGGACCTACAATGAGCAGTTCTTC. Amino acid sequence: CASSGGGGRTYNEQFF.

This clone has just one count. The V and J genes are TRBV2 and TRBJ1-2; 8 bases match TRBD1. This CDR3 has 17 residues. With V trimmed by 5 bases and J by 2 bases, 13 bases remained unmatched. The germline V gene encodes CDR1 SNHLY and CDR2 FYNNEI. CDR3 nucleotide sequence: TGTGCCAGCAGTTTAAGGGGGGGACAGGCCTCAAACTATGGCTACACCTTC. Protein sequence: CASSLRGGQASNYGYTF.

This sequence joins TRBV20-1 and TRBJ2-3; TRBD2 matches 9 bases. The germline V gene encodes CDR1 DFQATT and CDR2 SNEGSKA (reference sequence). J gave up 2 bases and V 3 bases, and 18 bases lay outside the gene matches. The CDR3 consists of 19 residues. DNA of the CDR3: TGCAGTGCTAGTCGGTTGGGTCGCGGGAGGGCCCAATTCACAGATACGCAGTATTTT. Its translation: CSASRLGRGRAQFTDTQYF.